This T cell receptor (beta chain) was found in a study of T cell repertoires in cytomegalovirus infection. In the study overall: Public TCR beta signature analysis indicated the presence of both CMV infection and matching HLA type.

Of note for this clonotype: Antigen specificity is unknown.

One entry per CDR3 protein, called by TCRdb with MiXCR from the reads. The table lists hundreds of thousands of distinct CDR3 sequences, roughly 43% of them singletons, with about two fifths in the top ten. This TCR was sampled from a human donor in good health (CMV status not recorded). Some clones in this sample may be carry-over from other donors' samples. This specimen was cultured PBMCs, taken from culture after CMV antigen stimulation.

The CDR3: CAWTKDRNTEAFF. The CDR3 nucleotides are TGTGCCTGGACAAAGGACAGGAACACTGAAGCTTTCTTT. The chain carries TRBV30 and TRBJ1-1; perhaps TRBD1 as D (6 bases). Germline values: CDR1 GTSNPN, CDR2 SVGIG (reference sequence). The CDR3 has 13 residues. Trimming stripped 4 bases from V and 1 base from J, with 10 bases between. The full variable domain, its missing parts supplied by reference TRBV30 and TRBJ1-1, is SQTIHQWPATLVQPVGSPLSLECTVEGTSNPNLYWYRQAAGRGLQLLFYSVGIGQISSEVPQNLSASRPQDRQFILSSKKLLLSDSGFYLCAWTKDRNTEAFFGQGTRLTVV.